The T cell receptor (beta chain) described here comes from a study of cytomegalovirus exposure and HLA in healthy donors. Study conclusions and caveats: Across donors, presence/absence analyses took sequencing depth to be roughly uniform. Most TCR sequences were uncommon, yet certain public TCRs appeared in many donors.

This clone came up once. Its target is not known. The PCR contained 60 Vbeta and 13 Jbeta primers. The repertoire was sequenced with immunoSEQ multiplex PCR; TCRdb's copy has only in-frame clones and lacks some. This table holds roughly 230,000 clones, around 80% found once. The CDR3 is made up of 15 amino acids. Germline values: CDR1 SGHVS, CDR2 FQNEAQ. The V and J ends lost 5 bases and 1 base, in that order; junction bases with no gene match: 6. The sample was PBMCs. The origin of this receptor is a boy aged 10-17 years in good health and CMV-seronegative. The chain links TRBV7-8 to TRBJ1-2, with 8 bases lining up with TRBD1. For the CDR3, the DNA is TGTGCCAGCAGCACCCGGACAGGGCGTAACTATGGCTACACCTTC. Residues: CASSTRTGRNYGYTF.